This TCR beta chain was retrieved from a study of PD-1 blockade in mismatch repair-deficient tumors (dated by TCRdb to 2016 to 2017). Background on the whole study: The trial enrolled some 82 consecutive patients with 12 mismatch repair-deficient cancer types between September 2013 and 2016, all previously treated and progressing. Tumor-associated T cell clones in the peripheral blood of patients responding to PD-1 blockade were tracked using deep sequencing of TCR CDR3 regions. Study-wide conclusions, independent of this receptor: Tumor-resident clones, often undetectable in blood before treatment, expanded rapidly after pembrolizumab and then contracted, generally before radiologic responses.

Counted from cysteine to phenylalanine, this CDR3 has 16 amino acids. Solely the CDR3 DNA is kept, with 48 bases framed from the first base. CDR1 is given as MNHEY and CDR2 as SMNVEV, both from the germline V gene (reference sequence). Trimming removed 7 bases from V and 0 bases from J, leaving 16 bases between the germline ends. Library creation used the immunoSEQ multiplex PCR assay. Sourced from immuneACCESS, this table was stored by TCRdb with only in-frame sequences that have V and J called. A share of the clones is absent; for the studies checked, an unresolved V gene accounts for under half, and the remainder has no known explanation. The table for this sample lists 40,000 to 60,000 clones; more than 65% of them were counted only once. The ten largest clones capture roughly 3% of the sample. Explained via the paper, the time point label denotes: peripheral blood before pembrolizumab. For every enrolled patient, mismatch repair deficiency was confirmed by either polymerase chain reaction or immunohistochemistry. TCR sequencing was performed for a few patients who responded to pembrolizumab therapy. Pembrolizumab PD-1 blockade was prospectively tested in advanced mismatch repair-deficient cancers, regardless of tissue of origin, in the phase II trial. Peripheral blood T cell samples were serially collected before and at multiple times after PD-1 blockade was started. Blood sampling times were reported as weeks after the first pembrolizumab dose.

With regard to this clone: Its target antigen remains unknown. The sample holds no much larger clone one base away, and base qualities are not on file.

This sequence was found in an adult with mismatch repair-deficient cancer. Recombination linked TRBV27 to TRBJ1-5, with a tentative D gene TRBD1 over 6 matching bases. Sample: PBMCs, taken before pembrolizumab treatment. The sequenced DNA: TGTGCCAGCATCGCTTCTGGACAGTATAGCAATCAGCCCCAGCATTTT. This encodes CASIASGQYSNQPQHF.